This TCR beta chain was sequenced in a study of blood T cell repertoires in COVID-19. Profiling relied on immunoSEQ multiplex PCR, and the TCRdb table lists in-frame clones only, not all of them. The table lists around 90,000 clones, roughly 90% of them singletons. Germline lookup yields CDR1 SEHNR and CDR2 FQNEAQ (reference sequence). The CDR3 sequence is 14 residues long. V was pared by 5 bases and J by 5 bases, with 15 bases between. Sequences were obtained from peripheral blood. This clonotype was sampled from a male donor with acute or convalescent COVID-19. V is TRBV7-9 and J is TRBJ2-5; TRBD1 is a possible D gene (6 bases). For the CDR3, the DNA is TGTGCCAGCAGCCCCTCGGACAGTATCGAGACCCAGTACTTC. It translates to CASSPSDSIETQYF.